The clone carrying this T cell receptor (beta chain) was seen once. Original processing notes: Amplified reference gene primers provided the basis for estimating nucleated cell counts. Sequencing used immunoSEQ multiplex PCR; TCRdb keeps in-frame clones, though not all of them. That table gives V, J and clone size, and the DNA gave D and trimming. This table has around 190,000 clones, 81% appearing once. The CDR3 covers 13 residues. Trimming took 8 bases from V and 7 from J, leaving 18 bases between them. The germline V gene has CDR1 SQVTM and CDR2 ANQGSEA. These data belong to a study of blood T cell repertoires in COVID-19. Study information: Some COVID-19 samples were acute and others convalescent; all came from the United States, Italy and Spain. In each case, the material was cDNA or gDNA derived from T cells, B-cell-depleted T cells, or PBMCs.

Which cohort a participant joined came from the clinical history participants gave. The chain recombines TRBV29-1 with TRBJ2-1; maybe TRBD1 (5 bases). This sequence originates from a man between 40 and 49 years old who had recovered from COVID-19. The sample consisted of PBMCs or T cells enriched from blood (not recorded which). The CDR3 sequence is CSFSQGARNEQFF. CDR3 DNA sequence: TGCAGCTTTAGTCAAGGGGCAAGGAATGAGCAGTTCTTC.